The 16 T cell receptor beta chains presented below share a single source sample, sequenced in a study of blood T cells in healthy people across ages. A sample-barcoded 5' primer and a J-beta primer mix were used in a second PCR of roughly 6 to 12 cycles. TCRdb recomputed calls from the 5' RACE reads with MiXCR, one row per CDR3 protein. The sample holds more than 750,000 distinct CDR3 sequences, 25% to 30% seen once. The sample also formed part of further work on T cells of mothers and their children.

The sample comprised blood. Source of these receptors: a woman between 40 and 50 years old in good health.

This clonotype occurred many times. The chain is built from TRBV7-2 and TRBJ2-5; 7 bases are shared with TRBD2. Germline V gives CDR1 SGHTA, CDR2 FQGNSA. Trimming at V came to 6 bases and at J to 0 bases, leaving 4 bases not matched to a gene. There are 14 residues in the CDR3. The CDR3 bases are TGTGCCAGCAGTCGCGGGGGTTACCAAGAGACCCAGTACTTC. Translated, it gives CASSRGGYQETQYF.

This clonotype was counted at least ten times. The chain carries TRBV2 and TRBJ2-7, with a tentative D call TRBD1 (6 bases). V was cut by 6 bases and J by 2 bases, with 14 bases left in between. Germline CDR1 and CDR2: SNHLY and FYNNEI. CDR3 size: 14 residues. CDR3 protein: CASRVRQAAYEQYF. As DNA, the CDR3 is TGTGCCAGCAGGGTTCGACAGGCGGCCTACGAGCAGTACTTC.

Many counts were recorded for this clonotype. This sequence joins TRBV7-9 and TRBJ1-5; no firm D call. The germline CDR1 and CDR2 sequences are SEHNR and FQNEAQ (reference sequence). The CDR3 spans 13 residues. V lost 1 base and J lost 5, with 6 bases in between. The chain's CDR3 is CASSLDWDQPQHF. The CDR3 DNA reads TGTGCCAGCAGCTTAGATTGGGATCAGCCCCAGCATTTT.

The chain uses TRBV28 and TRBJ1-2, with TRBD1 matching over 10 bases. The V and J ends lost 6 bases and 3 bases, in that order; junction bases with no gene match: 4. From germline, CDR1 is MDHEN and CDR2 SYDVKM. The CDR3 is made up of 14 amino acids. CDR3 coding DNA: TGTGCCAGCAGAGACAGGGGGCGAGACTATGGCTACACCTTC. Its translation is CASRDRGRDYGYTF.

At least ten counts were recorded for this clonotype. The chain is built from TRBV5-5 and TRBJ2-7; TRBD2 is a possible D gene (6 bases). V was shortened by 0 bases and J by 1 base, with 11 bases between the two germline ends. The CDR3 is 15 amino acids. Germline lookup yields CDR1 SGHKS and CDR2 YYEKEE (reference sequence). The CDR3 loop reads CASSLDQGGSYEQYF. DNA for the CDR3: TGTGCCAGCAGCTTGGACCAGGGAGGTTCCTACGAGCAGTACTTC. The entire variable domain, with the rest obtained from reference TRBV5-5 and TRBJ2-7, is as follows: DAGVTQSPTHLIKTRGQQVTLRCSPISGHKSVSWYQQVLGQGPQFIFQYYEKEERGRGNFPDRFSARQFPNYSSELNVNALLLGDSALYLCASSLDQGGSYEQYFGPGTRLTVT.

In this sample, this clonotype turned up a few times. V usage is TRBV6-2 or TRBV6-3 and J usage is TRBJ2-5; D might be TRBD1 (6 bases). The DNA end is more similar to TRBJ2-7, so the J call may be wrong. There are 17 residues in the CDR3. CDR1 MNHEY and CDR2 SVGEGT come from the germline V gene. For the CDR3, the DNA is TGTGCCAGCAGTACACACCCCCGGGACACGTACCACTACGAGCAGTACTTC. Its translation is CASSTHPRDTYHYEQYF.

The chain combines TRBV9 with TRBJ2-7; 7 positions agree with TRBD2. Per the germline V gene, CDR1 is SGDLS and CDR2 is YYNGEE. The J segment lost 7 bases and the V segment lost 2 bases, leaving 15 bases of the junction unmatched. The CDR3 is 16 amino acids. The CDR3: CASSVGGGNTYNEQYF. The CDR3 nucleotides read TGTGCCAGCAGCGTGGGGGGAGGGAATACCTACAATGAGCAGTACTTC.

The chain employs TRBV6-2 or TRBV6-3 and TRBJ2-5; no firm D call. The V gene lost 7 bases and the J gene lost 11 bases, with 17 bases spanning the gap. Germline CDR1 and CDR2: MNHEY and SVGEGT. The CDR3 extends over 12 amino acids. The CDR3 bases are TGTGCCAGCACCGACTCCAGCCGAGAGCAGTACTTC. It is translated as CASTDSSREQYF.

The chain employs TRBV3-1 and TRBJ1-1, with 7 bases aligning to TRBD1. J lost 1 base, V lost 4 bases, and 6 bases had no gene match. Germline lookup yields CDR1 LGHDT and CDR2 YNNKEL (reference sequence). The length of the CDR3 is 15 residues. The CDR3 protein is CASSPPTGRNTEAFF. The DNA of the CDR3 is TGTGCCAGCAGCCCCCCGACAGGGCGGAACACTGAAGCTTTCTTT.

Ten or more counts support this clonotype. The chain combines TRBV2 with TRBJ2-5; tentative D call: TRBD1 (6 bases). The CDR3 consists of 11 residues. The V gene's germline CDR1 is SNHLY and CDR2 FYNNEI. V was trimmed by 6 bases and J by 5 bases, leaving 7 bases between them. DNA for the CDR3: TGTGCCAGCAGGAGGGGGGAGACCCAGTACTTC. This translates into CASRRGETQYF.

The rearrangement joins TRBV28 to TRBJ2-1; D unresolved. The CDR3 consists of 12 residues. Trimming removed 6 bases at V and 11 bases at J, with 14 bases between. CDR1 MDHEN and CDR2 SYDVKM come from the germline V gene. The CDR3 sequence is CASSQVPRKQFF. The CDR3 DNA is TGTGCCAGCAGCCAAGTGCCCCGCAAGCAGTTCTTC.

Notes on this clonotype: Possible read error: a much larger clone is one base away. The J gene is TRBJ2-6, the V gene TRBV9; 7 positions agree with TRBD2. The CDR3 totals 21 residues. Germline lookup yields CDR1 SGDLS and CDR2 YYNGEE. CDR3 DNA: TGTGCCAGCAGCGTATGGGGGGGACGGAAGGGATTGAGCGCTGGGGCCAACGTCCGGACTTTC. Translating it yields CASSVWGGRKGLSAGANVRTF.

The table lists this clonotype with many counts. The chain recombines TRBV5-1 with TRBJ2-7; 8 bases are shared with TRBD1. CDR1 is SGHRS and CDR2 is YFSETQ in the germline V gene. This CDR3 spans 14 amino acids. V trimming: 7 bases; J trimming: 0 bases; junction bases outside the gene matches: 6. The DNA for the CDR3 is TGCGCCAGCGCAACCGGGACAGGCTCCTACGAGCAGTACTTC. As protein: CASATGTGSYEQYF.

This clonotype was recorded many times. V is TRBV7-2 and J is TRBJ2-7, with 9 bases fitting TRBD1. In germline, CDR1 is SGHTA, CDR2 FQGNSA. This CDR3 has 14 residues. Trimming took 2 bases from V and 11 from J; bases not matched to a gene: 10. The CDR3 loop is CASSLIGDRVVEYF. The CDR3 DNA is TGTGCCAGCAGCTTAATAGGGGACAGGGTAGTAGAGTACTTC.

With respect to this clonotype: Since a much larger clone is just one base distant, this may be a read error. The genes are TRBV11-2 and TRBJ2-7, with D possibly being TRBD1 (6 bases). V was clipped by 7 bases and J by 4 bases, with 14 bases between them. This CDR3 is 13 amino acids long. The V gene's germline CDR1 is SGHAT and CDR2 FQNNGV. CDR3 sequence: CASNSADRYEQYF. For the CDR3, the DNA is TGTGCCAGCAACTCCGCAGACAGGTACGAGCAGTACTTC.

There are a few counts of this clonotype. CDR3 region: CASSQEPFGQANYGYTF. CDR3 coding DNA: TGCGCCAGCAGCCAGGAGCCGTTTGGGCAGGCCAACTATGGCTACACCTTC. The gene calls are TRBV4-1 and TRBJ1-2; D remains ambiguous. The germline V gene encodes CDR1 MGHRA and CDR2 YSYEKL. Trimming removed 3 bases at V and 2 bases at J, with 19 bases between. There are 17 residues in the CDR3.